The 21 T cell receptor beta chains below were found in one sample sequenced in a study of regulatory T cells in long-lasting Graves disease. Stated time point: newly diagnosed GD, antithyroid drugs for less than 3 months. The TCR library was made from RNA extracted from PBMCs. Building of the TCR beta libraries involved iRepertoire HTBI primers and Arm-PCR of CDR3 regions. A single record per CDR3 protein comes from TCRdb applying MiXCR to the multiplex PCR reads. The sample shows 200,000 to 250,000 distinct CDR3 sequences, 20% to 25% of them seen only once. The sequencing used peripheral blood mononuclear cells (PBMCs), collected at new diagnosis, from a patient treated with antithyroid drugs. The receptor source for this set is a female donor with Graves disease.

A remark on this clonotype: A much larger clone lies one base from this, so it may be a read error. The V call is TRBV5-6, the J call TRBJ2-2; weak D call: TRBD2 (6 bases). V shed 4 bases and J shed 7 bases, with 11 bases lying between them. Germline V CDR1 and CDR2: SGHDT, YYEEEE. CDR3 length: 13 residues. CDR3 DNA sequence: TGTGCCAGCAGCCTCCTAGCGCACGGGGAGCTGTTTTTT. It yields the protein CASSLLAHGELFF.

This clonotype was seen many times. The V and J genes are TRBV6-2 or TRBV6-3 and TRBJ2-1; 13 bases line up with TRBD2. The V and J ends lost 5 bases and 4 bases, in that order; junction bases with no gene match: 5. Per germline, CDR1 MNHEY and CDR2 SVGEGT. The CDR3 covers 16 residues. The CDR3 DNA sequence: TGTGCCAGCAGTCCCCGACTAGCGGGAGGATACAATGAGCAGTTCTTC. Translated: CASSPRLAGGYNEQFF.

The sample holds many counts of this clonotype. The chain uses TRBV28 and TRBJ1-6, with D unresolved. The V gene's germline CDR1 is MDHEN and CDR2 SYDVKM. There are 14 residues in the CDR3. Trimming pared 4 bases from V and 13 bases from J, leaving 17 bases between. The CDR3 region has the DNA TGTGCCAGCAGTTCGGACGGACCATTCCCGCCCCTCCACTTT. Amino acid sequence: CASSSDGPFPPLHF.

This clonotype has at least ten counts. The chain couples TRBV6-6 to TRBJ2-5; D is undetermined. V shed 0 bases and J shed 5 bases, with 19 bases lying between them. The CDR3 length is 17 residues. The germline V gene has CDR1 MNHNY and CDR2 SVGAGI (reference sequence). In DNA, the CDR3 is TGTGCCAGCAGTTACTCGACCGGTCTAGGCCTGGGGGAGACCCAGTACTTC. Amino acid sequence: CASSYSTGLGLGETQYF.

This clonotype was picked up a small number of times. This chain joins TRBV7-6 and TRBJ1-3; 7 nucleotides line up with TRBD1. Germline V gives CDR1 SGHVS, CDR2 FNYEAQ. This CDR3 region has 15 residues. J was trimmed by 8 bases and V by 5 bases; bases with no gene match: 12. The DNA for the CDR3 is TGTGCCAGCAGCCGACGGACAGGACTATCGTACACCATATATTTT. Residues: CASSRRTGLSYTIYF.

The rearrangement uses TRBV2 and TRBJ2-3, with 10 bases lining up with TRBD2. Germline-derived CDR1 and CDR2 are SNHLY and FYNNEI. The CDR3 contains 16 residues. V trimming: 3 bases; J trimming: 1 base; junction bases outside the gene matches: 4. The CDR3 loop reads CASSDGLAGGTDTQYF. The DNA of the CDR3 is TGTGCCAGCAGTGATGGGCTAGCGGGGGGCACAGATACGCAGTATTTT.

This clonotype was picked up a small number of times. The CDR3 sequence is CASSPRPGGAHEQYF. The CDR3 nucleotides are TGTGCCAGCAGCCCCCGCCCGGGAGGGGCCCACGAGCAGTACTTC. V and J are TRBV9 and TRBJ2-7; 8 bases match TRBD2. Losses at the gene ends were 4 bases for V and 5 bases for J; bases not matched to a gene: 11. Germline CDR1 is SGDLS and CDR2 is YYNGEE. CDR3 length: 15 residues. Complete variable domain (other parts from reference TRBV9 and TRBJ2-7): DSGVTQTPKHLITATGQRVTLRCSPRSGDLSVYWYQQSLDQGLQFLIQYYNGEERAKGNILERFSAQQFPDLHSELNLSSLELGDSALYFCASSPRPGGAHEQYFGPGTRLTVT.

This clonotype has at least ten counts. CDR3 amino acids: CSVGGSYEQYF. In nucleotides, the CDR3 is TGCAGCGTGGGCGGGTCCTACGAGCAGTACTTC. This chain connects TRBV29-1 to TRBJ2-7; maybe TRBD2 (5 bases). There are 11 residues in the CDR3. Trimming cost V 6 bases and J 1 base, with 7 bases left between them. CDR1 SQVTM and CDR2 ANQGSEA come from the germline V gene.

Worth noting for this clonotype: It is unclear where the CDR3 begins or ends on the DNA, so no DNA is shown, and the CDR3 is as TCRdb lists it. The chain uses TRBV19 and TRBJ1-5. Germline V CDR1 and CDR2: LNHDA, SQIVND (reference sequence). The CDR3 is 15 residues long, ends included. The CDR3 protein is CASSNLRFDDQPQHF.

The chain combines TRBV4-3 with TRBJ1-4; 9 bases line up with TRBD1. The V gene's germline CDR1 is LGHNA and CDR2 YSLEER. CDR3 length: 15 residues. J was trimmed by 8 bases and V by 3 bases; bases with no gene match: 7. The CDR3 DNA follows: TGCGCCAGCAGCCATCAACAGGGGGCCGGGGAAAAACTGTTTTTT. Encoded protein: CASSHQQGAGEKLFF.

On this clonotype itself: A far larger clone is only one base removed, so a read error is likely. This chain joins TRBV9 and TRBJ2-5, with 7 bases aligning to TRBD2. V lost 5 bases, J lost 3 bases, and 10 bases stayed unmatched. Looked up from germline, CDR1 is SGDLS and CDR2 is YYNGEE. The CDR3 has 15 residues. The chain's CDR3 is CASSPSSGPKETQYF. The DNA of the CDR3 is TGTGCCAGCAGTCCTTCTAGCGGACCCAAAGAGACCCAGTACTTC.

There are many counts of this clonotype. The J gene is TRBJ2-7, the V gene TRBV24-1; D is perhaps TRBD1 (5 bases). V was shortened by 3 bases and J by 2 bases, with 10 bases between the two germline ends. This CDR3 is built from 14 residues. Germline CDR1 and CDR2: KGHDR and SFDVKD. CDR3 amino acids: CATSDSSTAYEQYF. The CDR3 DNA reads as TGTGCCACCAGTGATAGTTCGACAGCCTACGAGCAGTACTTC.

This clonotype was seen many times. The rearrangement joins TRBV20-1 to TRBJ2-2, with D uncertain. The germline V and J ends were trimmed by 0 bases and 5 bases, with 4 bases remaining between them. Germline V gene sequence: CDR1 DFQATT, CDR2 SNEGSKA (reference sequence). The CDR3 contains 12 residues. CDR3 protein: CSARERTGELFF. Here the CDR3 DNA reads TGCAGTGCTAGAGAACGGACCGGGGAGCTGTTTTTT.

In this sample, this clonotype turned up many times. The rearrangement uses TRBV7-9 and TRBJ2-1, with 7 bases lining up with TRBD2. CDR3 length: 11 residues. The V segment lost 5 bases and the J segment 16 bases; nucleotides outside the gene matches: 8. Germline CDR1 SEHNR, CDR2 FQNEAQ (reference sequence). CDR3 coding DNA: TGTGCCAGCAGCACTACAACGGGGGGTTTCTTC. It translates to CASSTTTGGFF.

This clonotype was counted at least ten times. V gene TRBV20-1 combines with J gene TRBJ1-5; TRBD1 aligns across 7 bases. Germline CDR1 is DFQATT and CDR2 is SNEGSKA (reference sequence). CDR3 size: 13 residues. The trim removed 6 bases at V and 6 bases at J, leaving 8 bases unmatched. CDR3 loop: CSAITGEGQPQHF. Here the CDR3 DNA reads TGCAGTGCGATTACAGGGGAGGGTCAGCCCCAGCATTTT.

The V gene is TRBV7-9, the J gene TRBJ2-7; D not certain. CDR3 length: 11 residues. Deletions cut 6 bases from V and 4 bases from J, with 7 bases between. Germline V gene sequence: CDR1 SEHNR, CDR2 FQNEAQ (reference sequence). CDR3 coding DNA: TGTGCCAGCAGTCCCCAATACGAGCAGTACTTC. This codes for CASSPQYEQYF. The full variable domain, with the rest looked up from reference TRBV7-9 and TRBJ2-7, is DTGVSQNPRHKITKRGQNVTFRCDPISEHNRLYWYRQTLGQGPEFLTYFQNEAQLEKSRLLSDRFSAERPKGSFSTLEIQRTEQGDSAMYLCASSPQYEQYFGPGTRLTVT.

This clonotype was seen more than once but under ten times. The rearrangement links TRBV14 to TRBJ2-7; D uncertain. V lost 4 bases and J 1 base, leaving 11 bases between the germline ends. CDR1 and CDR2 from the germline V gene are SGHDN and FVKESK. The CDR3 runs 14 residues. DNA of the CDR3: TGTGCCAGCAGCCCGGGTCCGCATTCCTACGAGCAGTACTTC. This encodes CASSPGPHSYEQYF.

As to this clonotype: This likely came from a read error, as a far larger clone is one base away. The V and J genes are TRBV6-9 and TRBJ1-5, with TRBD1 identical over 7 bases. CDR1 and CDR2 from the germline V gene are MNHGY and SVAAGI. The CDR3 has 15 residues. V lost 3 bases to trimming and J lost 4 bases; unmatched junction nucleotides: 6. The CDR3 nucleotides are TGTGCCAGCAGTTACGGACAGGAGTCAAATCAGCCCCAGCATTTT. Protein product: CASSYGQESNQPQHF.

This clonotype was picked up many times. The chain couples TRBV4-2 to TRBJ2-1; 7 positions match TRBD2. Germline V gene sequence: CDR1 LGHNA, CDR2 YNFKEQ. The CDR3 spans 16 residues. Germline trimming cut 0 bases from V and 8 bases from J; bases unmatched to any gene: 10. The DNA of the CDR3 is TGTGCCAGCAGCCAAGAAGGACTAGTTGTTTCCCATGAGCAGTTCTTC. Translation: CASSQEGLVVSHEQFF.

This clonotype was detected many times. The genes are TRBV7-3 and TRBJ2-2; D gene unclear. This CDR3 is built from 16 residues. Trimming shortened V by 5 bases and J by 1 base, and 14 bases separated the two germline ends. Germline values: CDR1 SGHTA, CDR2 FQGTGA. The CDR3: CASSPIGQKNTGELFF. The DNA of the CDR3 is TGTGCCAGCAGCCCGATTGGGCAGAAGAACACCGGGGAGCTGTTTTTT.

This clonotype was detected many times. The rearrangement joins TRBV18 to TRBJ1-1; 8 nucleotides match TRBD1. Germline assignment: CDR1 KGHSH and CDR2 LQKENI. After removal of 8 bases from V and 5 bases from J, the junction contained 7 bases not matched to a gene. The length of the CDR3 is 13 residues. This CDR3 reads CASSRTGGTEAFF. Written as DNA, the CDR3 is TGTGCCAGCAGCCGTACAGGGGGTACTGAAGCTTTCTTT.